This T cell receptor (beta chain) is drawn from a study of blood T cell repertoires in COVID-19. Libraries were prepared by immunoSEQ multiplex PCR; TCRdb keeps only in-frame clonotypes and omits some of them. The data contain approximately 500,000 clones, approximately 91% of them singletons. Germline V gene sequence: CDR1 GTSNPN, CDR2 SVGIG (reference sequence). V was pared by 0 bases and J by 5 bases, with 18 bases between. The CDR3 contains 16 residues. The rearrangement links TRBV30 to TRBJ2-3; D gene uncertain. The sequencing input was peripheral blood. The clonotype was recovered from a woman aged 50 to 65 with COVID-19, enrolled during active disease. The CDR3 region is CAWSVYGPGEGDTQYF. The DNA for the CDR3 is TGTGCCTGGAGTGTATACGGCCCAGGCGAAGGAGATACGCAGTATTTT.